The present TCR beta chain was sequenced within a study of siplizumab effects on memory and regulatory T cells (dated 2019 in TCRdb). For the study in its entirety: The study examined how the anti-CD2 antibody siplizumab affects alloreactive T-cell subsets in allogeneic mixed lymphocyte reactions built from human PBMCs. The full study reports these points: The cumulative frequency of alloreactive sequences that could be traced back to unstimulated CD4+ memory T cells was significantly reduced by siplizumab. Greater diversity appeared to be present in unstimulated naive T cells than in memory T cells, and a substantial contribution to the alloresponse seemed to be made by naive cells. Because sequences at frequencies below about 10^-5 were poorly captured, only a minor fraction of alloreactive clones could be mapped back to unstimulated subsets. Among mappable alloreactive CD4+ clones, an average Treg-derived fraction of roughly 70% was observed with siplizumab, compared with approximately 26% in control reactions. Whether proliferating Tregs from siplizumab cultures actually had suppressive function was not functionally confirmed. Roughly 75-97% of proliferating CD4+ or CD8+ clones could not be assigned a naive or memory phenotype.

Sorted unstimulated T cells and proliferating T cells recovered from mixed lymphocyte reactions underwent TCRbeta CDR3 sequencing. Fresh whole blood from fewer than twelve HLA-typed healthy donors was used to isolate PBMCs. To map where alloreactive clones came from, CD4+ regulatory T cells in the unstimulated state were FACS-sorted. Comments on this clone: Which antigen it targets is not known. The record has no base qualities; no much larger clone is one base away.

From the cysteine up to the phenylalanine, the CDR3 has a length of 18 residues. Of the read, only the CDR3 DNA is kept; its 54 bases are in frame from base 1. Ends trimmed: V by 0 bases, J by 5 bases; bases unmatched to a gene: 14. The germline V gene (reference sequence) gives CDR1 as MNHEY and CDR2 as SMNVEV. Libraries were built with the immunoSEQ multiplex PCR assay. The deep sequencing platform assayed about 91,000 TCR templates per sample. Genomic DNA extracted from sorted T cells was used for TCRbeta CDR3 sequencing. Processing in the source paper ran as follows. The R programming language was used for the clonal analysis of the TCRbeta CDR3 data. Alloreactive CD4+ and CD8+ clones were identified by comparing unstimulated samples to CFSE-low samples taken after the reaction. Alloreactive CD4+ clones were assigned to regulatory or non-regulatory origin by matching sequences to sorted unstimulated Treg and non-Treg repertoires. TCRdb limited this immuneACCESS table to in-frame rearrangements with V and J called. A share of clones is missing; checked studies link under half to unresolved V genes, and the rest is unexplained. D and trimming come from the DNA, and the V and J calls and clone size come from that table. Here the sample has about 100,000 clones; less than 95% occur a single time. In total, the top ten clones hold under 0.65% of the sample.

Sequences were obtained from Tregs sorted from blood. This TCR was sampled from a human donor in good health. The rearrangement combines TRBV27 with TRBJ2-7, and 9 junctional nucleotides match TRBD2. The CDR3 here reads CASSLSPWLAGPPNEQYF. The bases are TGTGCCAGCAGTTTATCGCCGTGGCTAGCGGGACCCCCCAACGAGCAGTACTTC.